This TCR beta chain comes out of a study of Ad26.COV2.S vaccination and SARS-CoV-2 variants. Across the whole study: Among those in the COV1001 Ad26.COV2.S trial arm was the donor. Each vaccinee took Ad26.COV2.S intramuscularly, once or twice 56 days apart. Overall study findings and caveats: Vaccine and placebo groups showed comparable non-spike TCR breadth.

Treatment specified: over 15 received Ad26.COV2.S at low or high dose, single or two shots; 5 received placebo; per-sample allocation not given. Following the first vaccine or placebo injection, samples were taken on day 63. Vaccination employed an Ad26 vector expressing the Wuhan-strain SARS-CoV-2 spike. This CDR3 is 16 amino acids long. V dropped 5 bases and J dropped 2; count of bases not matched to a gene: 4. CDR1 and CDR2 (germline): SNHLY, FYNNEI. Only in-frame clones appear in the TCRdb table, and some are missing; sequencing was by immunoSEQ multiplex PCR. The sample lists approximately 500,000 clones, roughly 87% occurring once. Turning to this clone: Its target is unknown.

The TCR was taken from a person between 18 and 60 years old who received the Ad26.COV2.S COVID-19 vaccine or a placebo. The rearrangement links TRBV2 to TRBJ2-1; TRBD2 matches 12 bases. The sequencing here drew on peripheral blood, taken in a trial of Ad26.COV2.S vaccine versus placebo. For the CDR3, the DNA is TGTGCCAGCAGTAACCGACTAGCGGGAGCCTACAATGAGCAGTTCTTC. Its protein product is CASSNRLAGAYNEQFF.